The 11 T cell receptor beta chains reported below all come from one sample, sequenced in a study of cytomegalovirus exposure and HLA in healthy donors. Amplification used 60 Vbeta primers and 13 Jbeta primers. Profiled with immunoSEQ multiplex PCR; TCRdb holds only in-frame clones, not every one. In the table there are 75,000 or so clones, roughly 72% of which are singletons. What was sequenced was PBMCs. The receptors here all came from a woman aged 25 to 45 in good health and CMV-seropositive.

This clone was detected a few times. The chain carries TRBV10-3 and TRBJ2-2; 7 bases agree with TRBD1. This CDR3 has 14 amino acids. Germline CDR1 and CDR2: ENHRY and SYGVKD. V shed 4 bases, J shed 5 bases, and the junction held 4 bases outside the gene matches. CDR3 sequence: CAISATGATGELFF. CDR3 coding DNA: TGTGCCATCAGTGCAACAGGGGCAACCGGGGAGCTGTTTTTT.

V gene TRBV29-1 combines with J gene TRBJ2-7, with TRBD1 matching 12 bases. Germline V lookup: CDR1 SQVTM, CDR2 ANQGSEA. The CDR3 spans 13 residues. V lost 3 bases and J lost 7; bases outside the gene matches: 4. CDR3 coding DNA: TGCAGCGTTGAGGGACAGGGGGCGCGAGAGCAGTACTTC. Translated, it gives CSVEGQGAREQYF.

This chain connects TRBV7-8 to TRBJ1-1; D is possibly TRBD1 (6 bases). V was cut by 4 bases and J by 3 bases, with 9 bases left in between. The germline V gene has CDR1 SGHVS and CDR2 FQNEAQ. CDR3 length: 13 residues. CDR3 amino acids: CASSSDSDTEAFF. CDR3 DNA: TGTGCCAGCAGCTCGGACAGTGACACTGAAGCTTTCTTT.

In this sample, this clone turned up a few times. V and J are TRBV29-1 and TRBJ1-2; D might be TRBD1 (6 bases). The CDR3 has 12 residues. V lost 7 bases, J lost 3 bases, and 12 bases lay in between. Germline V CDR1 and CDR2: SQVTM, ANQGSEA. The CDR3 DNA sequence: TGCAGCGCGAGGGGGTATGACTATGGCTACACCTTC. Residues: CSARGYDYGYTF. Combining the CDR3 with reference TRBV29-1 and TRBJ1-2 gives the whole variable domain SAVISQKPSRDICQRGTSLTIQCQVDSQVTMMFWYRQQPGQSLTLIATANQGSEATYESGFVIDKFPISRPNLTFSTLTVSNMSPEDSSIYLCSARGYDYGYTFGSGTRLTVV.

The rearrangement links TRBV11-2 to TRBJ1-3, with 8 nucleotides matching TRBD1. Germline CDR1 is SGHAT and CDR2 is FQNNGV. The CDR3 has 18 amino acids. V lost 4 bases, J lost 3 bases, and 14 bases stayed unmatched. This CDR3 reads CASSSLRDRIFGGNTIYF. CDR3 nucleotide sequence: TGTGCCAGCAGCTCCCTACGGGACAGGATCTTCGGTGGAAACACCATATATTTT.

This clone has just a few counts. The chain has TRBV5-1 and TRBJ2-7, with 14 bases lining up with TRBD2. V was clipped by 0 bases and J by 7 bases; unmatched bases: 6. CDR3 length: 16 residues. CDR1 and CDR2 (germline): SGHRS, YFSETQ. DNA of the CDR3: TGCGCCAGCAGCTTGGCCCCGACTAGCGGGAGGGGAGAGCAGTACTTC. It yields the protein CASSLAPTSGRGEQYF. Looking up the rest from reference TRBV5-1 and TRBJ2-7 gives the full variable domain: KAGVTQTPRYLIKTRGQQVTLSCSPISGHRSVSWYQQTPGQGLQFLFEYFSETQRNKGNFPGRFSGRQFSNSRSEMNVSTLELGDSALYLCASSLAPTSGRGEQYFGPGTRLTVT.

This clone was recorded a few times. The CDR3 loop reads CASSLPGRGSTDTQYF. DNA for the CDR3: TGTGCCAGCAGCTTGCCCGGGCGGGGTAGCACAGATACGCAGTATTTT. V and J are TRBV5-4 and TRBJ2-3; TRBD2 might be the D (6 bases). Trimming cost V 1 base and J 0 bases, with 12 bases left between them. Germline assignment: CDR1 SGHNT and CDR2 YYREEE (reference sequence). The CDR3 length is 16 residues.

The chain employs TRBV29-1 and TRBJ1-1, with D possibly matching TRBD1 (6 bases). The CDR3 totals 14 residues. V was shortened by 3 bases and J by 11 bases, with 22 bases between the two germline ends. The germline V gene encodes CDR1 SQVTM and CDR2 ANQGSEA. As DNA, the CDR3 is TGCAGCGTTGACCCCCTCATGACAGGAGGCTGGGCTTTCTTT. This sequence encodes CSVDPLMTGGWAFF.

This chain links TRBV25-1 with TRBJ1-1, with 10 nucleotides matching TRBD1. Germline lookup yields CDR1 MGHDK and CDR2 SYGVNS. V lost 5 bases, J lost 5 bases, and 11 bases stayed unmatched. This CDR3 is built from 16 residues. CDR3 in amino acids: CASSPHIGTGVTEAFF. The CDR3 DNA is TGTGCCAGCAGTCCCCACATAGGGACAGGGGTAACTGAAGCTTTCTTT.

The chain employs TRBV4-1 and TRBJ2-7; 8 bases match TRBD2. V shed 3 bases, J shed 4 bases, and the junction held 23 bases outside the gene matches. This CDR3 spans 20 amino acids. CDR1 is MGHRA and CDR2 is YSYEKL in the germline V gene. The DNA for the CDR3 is TGCGCCAGCAGCCAGACCCCTGGGGGAGGGTTAGCGGGAAAAAGGTACGAGCAGTACTTC. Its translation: CASSQTPGGGLAGKRYEQYF.

For the CDR3, the DNA is TGTGCCTGGAGTAACACTTTAGGGACTAGCGGGAGTGATGAGCAGTTCTTC. Protein sequence: CAWSNTLGTSGSDEQFF. V and J are TRBV30 and TRBJ2-1, with 14 bases lining up with TRBD2. Germline assignment: CDR1 GTSNPN and CDR2 SVGIG (reference sequence). V gave up 2 bases and J gave up 8 bases; unmatched junction bases: 11. The CDR3 is 17 amino acids.